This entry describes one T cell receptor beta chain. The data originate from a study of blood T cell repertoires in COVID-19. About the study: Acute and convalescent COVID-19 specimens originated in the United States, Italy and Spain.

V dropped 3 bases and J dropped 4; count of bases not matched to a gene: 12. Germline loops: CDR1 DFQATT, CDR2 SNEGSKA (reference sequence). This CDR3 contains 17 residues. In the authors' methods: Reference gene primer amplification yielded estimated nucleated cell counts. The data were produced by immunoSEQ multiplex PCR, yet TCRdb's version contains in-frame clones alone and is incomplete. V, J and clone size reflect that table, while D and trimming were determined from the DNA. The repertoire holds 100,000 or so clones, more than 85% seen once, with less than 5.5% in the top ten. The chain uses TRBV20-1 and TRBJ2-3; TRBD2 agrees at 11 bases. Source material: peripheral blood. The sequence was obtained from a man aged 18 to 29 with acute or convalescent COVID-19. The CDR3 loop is CSASPLTSGSSPDTQYF. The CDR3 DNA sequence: TGCAGTGCTAGTCCTCTAACTAGCGGGAGCAGTCCAGATACGCAGTATTTT.